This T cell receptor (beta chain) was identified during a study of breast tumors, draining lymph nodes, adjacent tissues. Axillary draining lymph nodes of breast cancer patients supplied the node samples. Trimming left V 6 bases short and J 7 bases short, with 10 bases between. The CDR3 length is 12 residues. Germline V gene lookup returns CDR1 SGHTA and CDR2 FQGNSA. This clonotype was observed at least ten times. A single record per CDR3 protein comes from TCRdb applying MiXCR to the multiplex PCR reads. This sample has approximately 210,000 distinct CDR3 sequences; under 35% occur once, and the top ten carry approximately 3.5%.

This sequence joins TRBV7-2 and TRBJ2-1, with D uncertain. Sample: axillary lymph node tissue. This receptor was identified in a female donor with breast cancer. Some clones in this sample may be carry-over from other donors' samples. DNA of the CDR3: TGTGCCAGCAGTTACCTCGAGAATGAGCAGTTCTTC. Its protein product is CASSYLENEQFF.